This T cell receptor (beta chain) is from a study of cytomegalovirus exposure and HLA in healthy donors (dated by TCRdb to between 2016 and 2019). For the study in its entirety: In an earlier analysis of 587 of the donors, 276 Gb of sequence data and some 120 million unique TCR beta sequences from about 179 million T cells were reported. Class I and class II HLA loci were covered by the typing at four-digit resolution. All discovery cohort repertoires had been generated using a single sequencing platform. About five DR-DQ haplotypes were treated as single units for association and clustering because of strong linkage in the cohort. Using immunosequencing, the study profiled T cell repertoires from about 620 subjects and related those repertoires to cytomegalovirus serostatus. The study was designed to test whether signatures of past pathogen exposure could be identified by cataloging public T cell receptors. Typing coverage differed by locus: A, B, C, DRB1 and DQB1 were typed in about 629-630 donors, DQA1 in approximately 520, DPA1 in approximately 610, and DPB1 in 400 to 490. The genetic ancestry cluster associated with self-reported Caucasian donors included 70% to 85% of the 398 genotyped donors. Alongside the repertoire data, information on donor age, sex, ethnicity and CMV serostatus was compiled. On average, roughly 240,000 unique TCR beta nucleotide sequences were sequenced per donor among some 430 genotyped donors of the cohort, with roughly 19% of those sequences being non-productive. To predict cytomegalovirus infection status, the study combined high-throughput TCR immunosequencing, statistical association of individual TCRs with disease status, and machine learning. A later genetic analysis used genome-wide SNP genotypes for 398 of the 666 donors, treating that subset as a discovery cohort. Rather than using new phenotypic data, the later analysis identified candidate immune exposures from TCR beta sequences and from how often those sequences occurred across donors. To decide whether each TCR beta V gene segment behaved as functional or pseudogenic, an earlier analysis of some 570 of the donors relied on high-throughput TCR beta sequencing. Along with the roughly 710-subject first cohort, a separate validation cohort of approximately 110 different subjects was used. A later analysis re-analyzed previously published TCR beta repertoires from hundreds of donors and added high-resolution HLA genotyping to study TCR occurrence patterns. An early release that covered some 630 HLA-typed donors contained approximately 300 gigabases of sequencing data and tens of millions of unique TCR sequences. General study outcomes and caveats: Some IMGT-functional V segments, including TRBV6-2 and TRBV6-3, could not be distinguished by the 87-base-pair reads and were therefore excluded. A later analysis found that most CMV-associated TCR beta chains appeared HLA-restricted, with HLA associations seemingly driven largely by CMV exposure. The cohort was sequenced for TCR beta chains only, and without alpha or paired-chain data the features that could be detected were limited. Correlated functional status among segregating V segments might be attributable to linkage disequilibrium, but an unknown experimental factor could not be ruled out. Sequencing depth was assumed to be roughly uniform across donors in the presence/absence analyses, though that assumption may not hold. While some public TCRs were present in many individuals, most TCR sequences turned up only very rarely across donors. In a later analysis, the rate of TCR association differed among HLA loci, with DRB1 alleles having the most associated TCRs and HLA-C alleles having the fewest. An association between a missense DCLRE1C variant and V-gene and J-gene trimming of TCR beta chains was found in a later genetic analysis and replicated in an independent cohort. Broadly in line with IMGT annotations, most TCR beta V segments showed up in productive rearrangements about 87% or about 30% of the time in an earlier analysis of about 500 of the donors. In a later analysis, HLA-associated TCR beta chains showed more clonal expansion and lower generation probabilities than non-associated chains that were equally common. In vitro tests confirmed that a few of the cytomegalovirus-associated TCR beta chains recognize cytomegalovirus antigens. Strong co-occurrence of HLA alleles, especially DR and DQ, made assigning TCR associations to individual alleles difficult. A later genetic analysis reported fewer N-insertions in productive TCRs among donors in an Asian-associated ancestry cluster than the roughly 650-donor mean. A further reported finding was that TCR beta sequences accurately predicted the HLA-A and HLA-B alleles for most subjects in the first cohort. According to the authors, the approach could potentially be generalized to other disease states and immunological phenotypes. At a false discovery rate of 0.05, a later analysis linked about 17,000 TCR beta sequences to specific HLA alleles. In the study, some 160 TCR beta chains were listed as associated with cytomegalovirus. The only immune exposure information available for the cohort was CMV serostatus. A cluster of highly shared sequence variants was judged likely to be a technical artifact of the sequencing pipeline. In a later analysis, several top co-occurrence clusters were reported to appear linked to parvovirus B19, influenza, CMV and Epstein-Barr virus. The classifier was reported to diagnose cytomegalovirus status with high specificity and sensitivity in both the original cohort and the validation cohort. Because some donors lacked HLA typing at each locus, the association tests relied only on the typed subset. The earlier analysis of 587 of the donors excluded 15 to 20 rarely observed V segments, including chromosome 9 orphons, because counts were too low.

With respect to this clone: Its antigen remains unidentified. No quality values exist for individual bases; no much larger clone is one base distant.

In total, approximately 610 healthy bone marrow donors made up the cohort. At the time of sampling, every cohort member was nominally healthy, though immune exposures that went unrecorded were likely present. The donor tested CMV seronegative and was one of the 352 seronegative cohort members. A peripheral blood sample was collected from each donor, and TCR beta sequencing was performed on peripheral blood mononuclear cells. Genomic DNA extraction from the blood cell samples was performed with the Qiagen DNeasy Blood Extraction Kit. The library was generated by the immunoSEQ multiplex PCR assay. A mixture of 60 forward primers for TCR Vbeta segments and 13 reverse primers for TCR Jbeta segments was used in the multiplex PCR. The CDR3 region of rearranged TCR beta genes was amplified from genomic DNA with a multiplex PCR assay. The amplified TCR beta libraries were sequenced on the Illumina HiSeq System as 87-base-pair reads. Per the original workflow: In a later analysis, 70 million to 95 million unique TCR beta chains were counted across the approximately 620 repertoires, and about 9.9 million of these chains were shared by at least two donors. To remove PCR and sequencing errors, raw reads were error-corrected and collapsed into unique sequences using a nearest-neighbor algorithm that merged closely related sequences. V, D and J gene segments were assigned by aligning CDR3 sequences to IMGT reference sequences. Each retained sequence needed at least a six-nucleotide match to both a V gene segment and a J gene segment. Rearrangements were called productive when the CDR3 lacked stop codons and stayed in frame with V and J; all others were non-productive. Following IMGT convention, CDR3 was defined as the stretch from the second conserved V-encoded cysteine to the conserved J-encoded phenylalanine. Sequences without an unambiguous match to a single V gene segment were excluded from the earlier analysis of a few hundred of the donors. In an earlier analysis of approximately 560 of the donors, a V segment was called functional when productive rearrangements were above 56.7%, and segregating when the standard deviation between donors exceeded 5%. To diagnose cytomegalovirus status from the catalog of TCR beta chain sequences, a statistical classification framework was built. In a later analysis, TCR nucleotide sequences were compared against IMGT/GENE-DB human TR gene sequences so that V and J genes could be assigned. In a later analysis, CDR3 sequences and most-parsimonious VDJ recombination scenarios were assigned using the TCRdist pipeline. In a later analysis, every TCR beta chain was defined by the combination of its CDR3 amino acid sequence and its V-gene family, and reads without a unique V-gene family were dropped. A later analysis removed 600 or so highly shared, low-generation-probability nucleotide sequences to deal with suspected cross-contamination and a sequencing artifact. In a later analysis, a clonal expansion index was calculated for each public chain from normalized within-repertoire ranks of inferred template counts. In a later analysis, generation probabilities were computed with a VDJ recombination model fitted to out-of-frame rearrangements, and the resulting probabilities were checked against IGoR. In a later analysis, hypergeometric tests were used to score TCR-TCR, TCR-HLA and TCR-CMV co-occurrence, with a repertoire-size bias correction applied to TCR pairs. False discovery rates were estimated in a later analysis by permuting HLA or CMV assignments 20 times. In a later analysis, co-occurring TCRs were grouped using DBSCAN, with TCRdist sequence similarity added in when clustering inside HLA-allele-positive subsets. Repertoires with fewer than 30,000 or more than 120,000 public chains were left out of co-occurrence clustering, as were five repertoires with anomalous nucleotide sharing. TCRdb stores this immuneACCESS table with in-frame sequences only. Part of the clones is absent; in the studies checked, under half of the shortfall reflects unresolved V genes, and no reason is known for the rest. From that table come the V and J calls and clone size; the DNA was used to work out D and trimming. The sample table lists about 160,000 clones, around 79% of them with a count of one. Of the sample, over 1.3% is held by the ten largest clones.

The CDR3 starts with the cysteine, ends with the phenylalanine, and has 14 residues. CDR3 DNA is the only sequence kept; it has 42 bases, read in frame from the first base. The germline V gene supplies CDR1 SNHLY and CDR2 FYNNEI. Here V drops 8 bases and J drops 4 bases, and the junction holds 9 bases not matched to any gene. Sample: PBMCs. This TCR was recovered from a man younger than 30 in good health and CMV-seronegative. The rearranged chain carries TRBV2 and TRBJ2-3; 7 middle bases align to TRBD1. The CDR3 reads CASSAQGWADTQYF. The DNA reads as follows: TGTGCCAGCTCTGCACAGGGGTGGGCAGATACGCAGTATTTT.